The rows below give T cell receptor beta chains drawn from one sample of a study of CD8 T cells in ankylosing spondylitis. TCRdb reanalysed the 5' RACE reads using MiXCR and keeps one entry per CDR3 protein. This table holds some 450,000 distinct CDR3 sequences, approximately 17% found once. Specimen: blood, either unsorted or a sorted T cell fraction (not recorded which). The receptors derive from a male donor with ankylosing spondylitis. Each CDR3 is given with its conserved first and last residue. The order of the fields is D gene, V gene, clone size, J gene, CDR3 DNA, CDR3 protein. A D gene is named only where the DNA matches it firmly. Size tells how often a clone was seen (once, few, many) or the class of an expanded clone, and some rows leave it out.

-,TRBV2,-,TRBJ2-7,TGTGCCAGCATTCGGGCGAACCAGGAGCAGTACTTC,CASIRANQEQYF
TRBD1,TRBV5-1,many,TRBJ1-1,TGCGCCAGCAGCTGGGGCCGGGACAGGATGAACACTGAAGCTTTCTTT,CASSWGRDRMNTEAFF
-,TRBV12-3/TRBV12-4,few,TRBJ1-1,TGTGCCAGCAGTGCCAGGGGCGGAACTGAAGCTTTCTTT,CASSARGGTEAFF
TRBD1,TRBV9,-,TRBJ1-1,TGTGCCAGCAGCCCCTACAGGGGGGCAAGCACTGAAGCTTTCTTT,CASSPYRGASTEAFF
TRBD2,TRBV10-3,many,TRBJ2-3,TGTGCCATCAAGCGGGGCTCGGTATTAGATACGCAGTATTTT,CAIKRGSVLDTQYF
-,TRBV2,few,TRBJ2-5,TGTGCCAGCAGTGAATTGGCAGGGACGTACCAAGAGACCCAGTACTTC,CASSELAGTYQETQYF
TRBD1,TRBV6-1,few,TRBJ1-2,TGTGCCAGTTTCTTAGGACAGGGGAGGTATGGCTACACCTTC,CASFLGQGRYGYTF
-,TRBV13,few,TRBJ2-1,TGTGCCAGCAGCTTCGACAGGAGCTCCTACAATGAGCAGTTCTTC,CASSFDRSSYNEQFF
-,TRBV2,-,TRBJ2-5,TGTGCCAGCAGTGGAGACTCGACATGGGAGACCCAGTACTTC,CASSGDSTWETQYF
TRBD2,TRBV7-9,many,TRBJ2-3,TGTGCCAGCAGCTTAACTAGCGGGGAAGATACGCAGTATTTT,CASSLTSGEDTQYF
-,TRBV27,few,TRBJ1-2,TGTGCCAGCAGTTTCTACGGACAGTCCTCGGGCTACACCTTC,CASSFYGQSSGYTF
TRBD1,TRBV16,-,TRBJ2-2,TGTGCCAGCAGCCAAGACAGGGTTCGCACCGGGGAGCTGTTTTTT,CASSQDRVRTGELFF
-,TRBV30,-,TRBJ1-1,TGTGCCTGCCATGAAAGGGTAAGGAACACTGAAGCTTTCTTT,CACHERVRNTEAFF
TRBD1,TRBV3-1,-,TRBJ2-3,TGTGCCAGCAGCCACCGGGACAGGTCCACAGATACGCAGTATTTT,CASSHRDRSTDTQYF
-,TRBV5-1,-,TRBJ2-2,TGCGCCAGCAGCTTGGCCATGAGGGGAAACACCGGGGAGCTGTTTTTT,CASSLAMRGNTGELFF
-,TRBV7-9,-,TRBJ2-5,TGTGCCAGCAGCGGGAGGCGCACCCGCGAGACCCAGTACTTC,CASSGRRTRETQYF